The 22 T cell receptor beta chains presented below share a single source sample, sequenced in a study of T-cell memory formation after mild COVID-19. TCRdb reprocessed the 5' RACE reads via MiXCR and lists one record per CDR3 protein. The sample carries roughly 120,000 distinct CDR3 sequences, about 17% recorded once. Sample: PBMCs or a T cell subset sorted from them (not recorded which). The receptors derive from an adult woman who had mild COVID-19 (a few samples of this study predate the infection). Cell type and time point are not known.

The rearrangement links TRBV6-2 or TRBV6-3 to TRBJ2-1, with 9 bases fitting TRBD2. V dropped 0 bases and J dropped 4; count of bases not matched to a gene: 1. CDR3 length: 15 amino acids. Looked up from germline, CDR1 is MNHEY and CDR2 is SVGEGT. As DNA, the CDR3 is TGTGCCAGCAGTTACTCGCTAGCGGGGTACAATGAGCAGTTCTTC. This sequence encodes CASSYSLAGYNEQFF.

The chain has TRBV10-3 and TRBJ1-5, with a possible D match to TRBD1 (5 bases). V was pared by 5 bases and J by 4 bases, with 9 bases between. Germline CDR1 reads ENHRY; CDR2 reads SYGVKD. CDR3 length: 13 amino acids. Here the CDR3 reads CAISPGLNQPQHF. The CDR3 nucleotides read TGTGCCATCAGTCCGGGACTTAATCAGCCCCAGCATTTT.

The V and J genes are TRBV2 and TRBJ2-7; maybe TRBD2 (6 bases). CDR1 and CDR2 (germline): SNHLY, FYNNEI. Trimming took 0 bases from V and 0 from J, leaving 15 bases between them. This CDR3 is built from 17 residues. CDR3 nucleotides: TGTGCCAGCAGTGAAGCCCCAACCGGGACTCCCTCCTACGAGCAGTACTTC. This translates into CASSEAPTGTPSYEQYF.

The chain has TRBV9 and TRBJ2-3, with D possibly TRBD1 on 6 matching bases. Germline CDR1 reads SGDLS; CDR2 reads YYNGEE. V was pared by 4 bases and J by 5 bases, with 20 bases between. The CDR3 contains 16 residues. The CDR3, as DNA: TGTGCCAGCAGCCTAAGCAGGGGATTGACGAAAGATACGCAGTATTTT. The encoded protein is CASSLSRGLTKDTQYF.

V and J are TRBV12-3 or TRBV12-4 and TRBJ1-1; TRBD1 is a possible D gene (6 bases). V was trimmed by 6 bases and J by 5 bases, leaving 16 bases between them. The CDR3 contains 14 residues. CDR3 protein: CASSPQGLRTEAFF. The CDR3 coding sequence is TGTGCCAGCAGCCCACAGGGCTTAAGGACTGAAGCTTTCTTT.

In its sample, this clonotype was seen a few times. The chain combines TRBV20-1 with TRBJ1-2; the match to TRBD1 covers 8 bases. V trimming: 2 bases; J trimming: 6 bases; junction bases outside the gene matches: 11. This CDR3 contains 15 residues. Germline V gene sequence: CDR1 DFQATT, CDR2 SNEGSKA (reference sequence). The CDR3 DNA reads as TGCAGTGCTAGATCGACAGGGGTCTCCCTGGATGGCTACACCTTC. It is translated as CSARSTGVSLDGYTF.

This clonotype was counted a single time. The CDR3 sequence: CASRLDTEAFF. CDR3 bases: TGTGCCAGCAGGCTCGACACTGAAGCTTTCTTT. The chain recombines TRBV12-3 or TRBV12-4 with TRBJ1-1; D remains ambiguous. V was clipped by 6 bases and J by 3 bases, with 5 bases between them. The CDR3 is 11 amino acids.

This clonotype was observed a few times. The chain combines TRBV3-1 with TRBJ2-6, with 10 bases lining up with TRBD1. The CDR3 length is 18 residues. The J segment lost 4 bases and the V segment lost 0 bases, leaving 6 bases of the junction unmatched. Germline values: CDR1 LGHDT, CDR2 YNNKEL (reference sequence). The CDR3 here is CASSQDPDRGYGANVLTF. CDR3 in DNA: TGTGCCAGCAGCCAAGACCCGGACAGGGGGTACGGGGCCAACGTCCTGACTTTC.

This clonotype came up a few times. V is TRBV15 and J is TRBJ1-1; D remains unclear. CDR3 length: 13 amino acids. In germline, CDR1 is LNHNV, CDR2 YYDKDF (reference sequence). V was trimmed by 6 bases and J by 7 bases, leaving 15 bases between them. The CDR3 sequence: CATSPPSRGEAFF. The CDR3 DNA is TGTGCCACCAGTCCTCCTTCCCGCGGTGAAGCTTTCTTT.

Only a few counts were recorded for this clonotype. The CDR3 loop is CASSPALAGELFF. CDR3 bases: TGTGCCAGCTCACCAGCTCTCGCCGGGGAGCTGTTTTTT. The chain couples TRBV18 to TRBJ2-2; no reliable D call. The CDR3 has 13 amino acids. Deletions cut 2 bases from V and 6 bases from J, with 7 bases between. The V gene's germline CDR1 is KGHSH and CDR2 LQKENI. The entire variable domain, with the rest obtained from reference TRBV18 and TRBJ2-2, is as follows: NAGVMQNPRHLVRRRGQEARLRCSPMKGHSHVYWYRQLPEEGLKFMVYLQKENIIDESGMPKERFSAEFPKEGPSILRIQQVVRGDSAAYFCASSPALAGELFFGEGSRLTVL.

This clonotype has a handful of counts. V gene TRBV12-3 or TRBV12-4 combines with J gene TRBJ2-2; 9 bases match TRBD1. V dropped 6 bases and J dropped 7; count of bases not matched to a gene: 6. This CDR3 contains 14 residues. The CDR3: CASRQGATGGELFF. The CDR3 coding sequence is TGTGCCAGCAGACAGGGGGCTACAGGCGGGGAGCTGTTTTTT.

This clonotype was recorded a few times. The rearrangement joins TRBV6-6 to TRBJ2-3; 7 bases align to TRBD2. This CDR3 is built from 15 residues. Germline V gene sequence: CDR1 MNHNY, CDR2 SVGAGI (reference sequence). With 2 bases clipped from V and 2 bases from J, the junction kept 4 bases outside the gene matches. CDR3 nucleotide sequence: TGTGCCAGCAGTTACACTAGCGTAAACACAGATACGCAGTATTTT. This translates into CASSYTSVNTDTQYF.

This clonotype has only a few counts. The rearrangement links TRBV30 to TRBJ1-1; the D is unclear. CDR1 and CDR2 (germline): GTSNPN, SVGIG (reference sequence). The CDR3 loop spans 14 amino acids. The V gene lost 0 bases and the J gene lost 3 bases, with 11 bases spanning the gap. In DNA, the CDR3 is TGTGCCTGGAGTGTACGAGCATCGGACACTGAAGCTTTCTTT. Residues: CAWSVRASDTEAFF.

This clonotype was seen a handful of times. The CDR3 reads CASSLLPGTGVTGELFF. CDR3 sequence (DNA): TGTGCCAGCAGCTTACTCCCCGGGACAGGGGTCACCGGGGAGCTGTTTTTT. The J gene is TRBJ2-2, the V gene TRBV7-7; TRBD1 agrees at 10 bases. Germline values: CDR1 SSHAT, CDR2 FNYEAQ (reference sequence). This CDR3 has 17 residues. V lost 2 bases, J lost 4 bases, and 7 bases stayed unmatched. The entire variable domain, with the rest obtained from reference TRBV7-7 and TRBJ2-2, is as follows: GAGVSQSPRYKVTKRGQDVTLRCDPISSHATLYWYQQALGQGPEFLTYFNYEAQPDKSGLPSDRFSAERPEGSISTLTIQRTEQRDSAMYRCASSLLPGTGVTGELFFGEGSRLTVL.

V is TRBV5-1 and J is TRBJ1-1; D gene ambiguous. Germline assignment: CDR1 SGHRS and CDR2 YFSETQ. The ends were cut back, 1 base at V and 7 bases at J, with 20 bases in the middle. This CDR3 is built from 16 residues. The CDR3 DNA follows: TGCGCCAGCAGCTTGTCTTACTCCCCTAAGGGTGGTGAAGCTTTCTTT. Amino acid sequence: CASSLSYSPKGGEAFF.

The chain couples TRBV5-1 to TRBJ2-7; weak D call: TRBD2 (5 bases). Trimming pared 0 bases from V and 3 bases from J, leaving 10 bases between. The CDR3 has 14 residues. Germline values: CDR1 SGHRS, CDR2 YFSETQ. In nucleotides, the CDR3 is TGCGCCAGCAGCTTGGTTAGCGCCAACTACGAGCAGTACTTC. It translates to CASSLVSANYEQYF.

This clonotype was seen a few times. The chain employs TRBV6-5 and TRBJ1-5; no definite D call. Looked up from germline, CDR1 is MNHEY and CDR2 is SVGAGI. V lost 6 bases to trimming and J lost 1 base, with 7 bases between them. The CDR3 is 13 amino acids. The chain's CDR3 is CASRQTSNQPQHF. The CDR3 nucleotides are TGTGCCAGCAGGCAGACAAGCAATCAGCCCCAGCATTTT.

This clonotype occurred a few times. The chain joins TRBV5-5 to TRBJ2-5; 10 nucleotides match TRBD1. V dropped 3 bases and J dropped 6; count of bases not matched to a gene: 8. This CDR3 is 15 amino acids long. CDR1 and CDR2 from the germline V gene are SGHKS and YYEKEE (reference sequence). As DNA, the CDR3 is TGTGCCAGCAGCTACGAAGGGACAGGGGAAAAGACCCAGTACTTC. Translation: CASSYEGTGEKTQYF.

On this clonotype: This may stem from a read error, because a much larger clone lies one nucleotide away. This chain uses TRBV7-8 with TRBJ1-1; D remains unclear. The CDR3 length is 13 residues. V gave up 2 bases and J gave up 1 base, with 5 bases separating them. Germline V gene lookup returns CDR1 SGHVS and CDR2 FQNEAQ. CDR3 protein: CASSLPGNTEAFF. In DNA form, the CDR3 reads TGTGCCAGCAGCTTACCGGGGAACACTGAAGCTTTCTTT.

V usage is TRBV11-3 and J usage is TRBJ2-1; D remains unclear. CDR3 length: 14 residues. V shed 8 bases and J shed 6 bases, with 17 bases lying between them. The V gene's germline CDR1 is SGHNT and CDR2 YENEEA. The CDR3: CASGTSGFLNEQFF. Here the CDR3 DNA reads TGTGCCAGCGGCACTTCAGGTTTTCTCAATGAGCAGTTCTTC.

The table lists this clonotype with a few counts. V is TRBV4-1 and J is TRBJ2-3; 9 bases agree with TRBD2. CDR3 size: 15 residues. In germline, CDR1 is MGHRA, CDR2 YSYEKL. After removal of 4 bases from V and 8 bases from J, the junction contained 10 bases not matched to a gene. The DNA for the CDR3 is TGCGCCAGCAGCCCTCTGGGCGGGGGGGCCGTTACGCAGTATTTT. Its translation: CASSPLGGGAVTQYF.

The chain links TRBV2 to TRBJ2-7, with 8 positions matching TRBD2. V was clipped by 8 bases and J by 3 bases; unmatched bases: 9. Germline V gene lookup returns CDR1 SNHLY and CDR2 FYNNEI. The CDR3 runs 14 residues. DNA for the CDR3: TGTGCCAGCCGCAGACTAGCGACCAACTACGAGCAGTACTTC. The encoded protein is CASRRLATNYEQYF.